A single sample gave rise to the 14 T cell receptor beta chains below, sequenced in a study of blood T cell repertoires in COVID-19. Produced via immunoSEQ multiplex PCR; TCRdb's table is partial and in-frame only. Altogether under 95,000 clones are present, approximately 90% being singletons, with the ten largest covering 5% to 8%. Sequencing was done on a sample of peripheral blood. The receptors come from a woman aged 45-65 years with acute or convalescent COVID-19.

With respect to this clone: At the DNA level, this CDR3 is encoded by other sequences in the same sample as well. The chain combines TRBV3-1 (or the pseudogene TRBV3-2) with TRBJ1-2; D remains unclear. The CDR3 has 12 residues. Trimming left V 4 bases short and J 8 bases short, with 11 bases between. In germline, CDR1 is LGHDT, CDR2 YNNKEL (reference sequence). This CDR3 reads CASSPGGRGYTF. The DNA for the CDR3 is TGTGCCAGCAGCCCCGGTGGGCGAGGCTACACCTTC.

V and J are TRBV20-1 and TRBJ2-1; the D gene is possibly TRBD2 (7 bases). Trimming removed 3 bases at V and 9 bases at J, with 21 bases between. The CDR3 spans 15 residues. Germline-derived CDR1 and CDR2 are DFQATT and SNEGSKA (reference sequence). CDR3 DNA sequence: TGCAGTGCTAGTCGGCGGGGGCGCGGAACGGGTGAGCAGTTCTTC. Amino acids: CSASRRGRGTGEQFF.

The chain joins TRBV9 to TRBJ2-1, with 12 bases matching TRBD2. The V segment lost 6 bases and the J segment 8 bases; nucleotides outside the gene matches: 9. Looked up from germline, CDR1 is SGDLS and CDR2 is YYNGEE. The CDR3 loop spans 15 amino acids. CDR3 sequence reads: CASTLTSGGPDEQFF. The CDR3 nucleotides read TGTGCCAGCACCCTAACTAGCGGGGGGCCCGATGAGCAGTTCTTC.

This clone is a singleton in its sample. This chain joins TRBV7-9 and TRBJ2-7; D perhaps matches TRBD2 (5 bases). V lost 4 bases, J lost 2 bases, and 9 bases lay in between. CDR1 SEHNR and CDR2 FQNEAQ come from the germline V gene (reference sequence). The CDR3 sequence is 13 residues long. The CDR3 DNA is TGTGCCAGCAGCTCAGGAGGAACCTACGAGCAGTACTTC. Protein product: CASSSGGTYEQYF. Based on the CDR3 plus reference TRBV7-9 and TRBJ2-7, the full variable domain is DTGVSQNPRHKITKRGQNVTFRCDPISEHNRLYWYRQTLGQGPEFLTYFQNEAQLEKSRLLSDRFSAERPKGSFSTLEIQRTEQGDSAMYLCASSSGGTYEQYFGPGTRLTVT.

The gene calls are TRBV4-1 and TRBJ1-3; perhaps TRBD1 as D (6 bases). Trimming removed 4 bases from V and 0 bases from J, with 16 bases in between. CDR1 is MGHRA and CDR2 is YSYEKL in the germline V gene. This CDR3 spans 17 amino acids. The DNA of the CDR3 is TGCGCCAGCAGCCTTGAACTGGACAGCAACTCTGGAAACACCATATATTTT. Translating it yields CASSLELDSNSGNTIYF.

CDR3 protein: CASSLESWTSSSVGDTQYF. The CDR3 DNA reads as TGCGCCAGCAGCTTGGAATCATGGACTAGCTCATCAGTAGGTGATACGCAGTATTTT. The chain has TRBV5-1 and TRBJ2-3; TRBD2 matches at 8 bases. Germline values: CDR1 SGHRS, CDR2 YFSETQ. The CDR3 sequence is 19 residues long. With 0 bases clipped from V and 6 bases from J, the junction kept 18 bases outside the gene matches.

J is TRBJ1-1 and V is TRBV11-2; no clear D. The germline V and J ends were trimmed by 4 bases and 0 bases, with 12 bases remaining between them. The CDR3 is made up of 15 amino acids. In germline, CDR1 is SGHAT, CDR2 FQNNGV. CDR3 coding DNA: TGTGCCAGCAGCTCCCTCCGAGCATTGAACACTGAAGCTTTCTTT. Translated, it gives CASSSLRALNTEAFF.

This chain joins TRBV11-2 and TRBJ1-2; tentatively, D is TRBD1 (5 bases). Germline values: CDR1 SGHAT, CDR2 FQNNGV. V lost 5 bases to trimming and J lost 7 bases, with 11 bases between them. The CDR3 runs to 12 residues. This CDR3 is CASSPRQFGYTF. Written as DNA, the CDR3 is TGTGCCAGCAGCCCAAGACAGTTTGGCTACACCTTC.

The J gene is TRBJ2-1, the V gene TRBV7-9, with 11 bases aligning to TRBD2. Germline V CDR1 and CDR2: SEHNR, FQNEAQ (reference sequence). V lost 6 bases and J lost 8; bases outside the gene matches: 12. The CDR3 extends over 16 amino acids. CDR3 loop: CASSLEASGRRDEQFF. In DNA form, the CDR3 reads TGTGCCAGCAGTCTAGAGGCTAGCGGGAGGCGAGATGAGCAGTTCTTC. The whole variable domain, filled in from reference TRBV7-9 and TRBJ2-1, reads DTGVSQNPRHKITKRGQNVTFRCDPISEHNRLYWYRQTLGQGPEFLTYFQNEAQLEKSRLLSDRFSAERPKGSFSTLEIQRTEQGDSAMYLCASSLEASGRRDEQFFGPGTRLTVL.

The chain couples TRBV18 to TRBJ1-2; D remains unclear. Germline assignment: CDR1 KGHSH and CDR2 LQKENI. V was cut by 6 bases and J by 3 bases, with 11 bases left in between. This CDR3 spans 13 amino acids. The CDR3, as DNA: TGTGCCAGCTCTTTCGAGTCGGACTATGGCTACACCTTC. This sequence encodes CASSFESDYGYTF.

The chain carries TRBV18 and TRBJ2-3, with D possibly TRBD2 on 7 matching bases. V lost 2 bases to trimming and J lost 3 bases, with 12 bases between them. The CDR3 totals 15 residues. CDR1 is KGHSH and CDR2 is LQKENI in the germline V gene. The CDR3 DNA follows: TGTGCCAGCTCACCAACGGGGGGCAGAACAGATACGCAGTATTTT. The encoded protein is CASSPTGGRTDTQYF.

The rearrangement uses TRBV6-6 and TRBJ1-1; no clear D gene. Between the trimmed V and J ends, which lost 6 bases and 2 bases, there was a span of 13 bases. The germline V gene encodes CDR1 MNHNY and CDR2 SVGAGI (reference sequence). The CDR3 extends over 14 amino acids. The CDR3 coding sequence is TGTGCCAGCAGCCCACCATCGACAAACACTGAAGCTTTCTTT. Encoded protein: CASSPPSTNTEAFF.

V is TRBV30 and J is TRBJ2-6, with 9 bases matching TRBD1. V trimming: 5 bases; J trimming: 2 bases; junction bases outside the gene matches: 4. This CDR3 has 15 residues. Per germline, CDR1 GTSNPN and CDR2 SVGIG (reference sequence). CDR3 residues: CAWFRDRAGANVLTF. As DNA, the CDR3 is TGTGCCTGGTTCCGGGACAGGGCTGGGGCCAACGTCCTGACTTTC.

This clone appeared a single time. The chain employs TRBV5-1 and TRBJ2-3; no definite D call. The CDR3 loop spans 15 amino acids. The V end was cut by 0 bases, the J end by 4 bases, with 12 bases between. Germline CDR1 is SGHRS and CDR2 is YFSETQ. CDR3 sequence reads: CASSLGPSEADTQYF. Here the CDR3 DNA reads TGCGCCAGCAGCTTGGGTCCGAGCGAGGCAGATACGCAGTATTTT. Supplemented by reference TRBV5-1 and TRBJ2-3, the full variable domain reads KAGVTQTPRYLIKTRGQQVTLSCSPISGHRSVSWYQQTPGQGLQFLFEYFSETQRNKGNFPGRFSGRQFSNSRSEMNVSTLELGDSALYLCASSLGPSEADTQYFGPGTRLTVL.